Below are 20 T cell receptor beta chains sequenced from a single sample in a study of T cell repertoires in cytomegalovirus infection. TCRdb recomputed calls from the reads with MiXCR, one row per CDR3 protein. This sample carries approximately 250,000 distinct CDR3 sequences, 10% to 15% of them seen once, and the ten largest clones take about 1.5%. Sample: PBMCs. These receptors were collected from a human donor in good health (CMV status not recorded). Some clones in this sample may be carry-over from other donors' samples.

CDR3 nucleotide sequence: TGCAGCGTCGCGAGCGGGGGAAACACCATATATTTT. Encoded protein: CSVASGGNTIYF. V usage is TRBV29-1 and J usage is TRBJ1-3; D is unclear. V dropped 6 bases and J dropped 4 bases, with 10 bases sitting between them. Per the germline V gene, CDR1 is SQVTM and CDR2 is ANQGSEA. This CDR3 has 12 residues.

This clonotype occurred many times. The CDR3 loop reads CASSLVGLAGVSSYNEQFF. The CDR3 nucleotides read TGTGCCAGCAGCTTAGTAGGACTAGCGGGCGTTAGCTCCTACAATGAGCAGTTCTTC. This rearrangement joins TRBV7-2 to TRBJ2-1, with TRBD2 matching 11 bases. J was trimmed by 0 bases and V by 1 base; bases with no gene match: 8. The germline CDR1 and CDR2 sequences are SGHTA and FQGNSA. The CDR3 covers 19 residues.

The table lists this clonotype with many counts. The chain employs TRBV6-5 and TRBJ2-7; the match to TRBD2 covers 7 bases. The CDR3 sequence is 14 residues long. Losses at the gene ends were 3 bases for V and 2 bases for J; bases not matched to a gene: 4. Germline values: CDR1 MNHEY, CDR2 SVGAGI. The CDR3 bases are TGTGCCAGCAGTTATCCCGGGAGGCCCTACGAGCAGTACTTC. Encoded protein: CASSYPGRPYEQYF.

This clonotype was seen ten or more times. The J gene is TRBJ2-5, the V gene TRBV4-1; the match to TRBD2 covers 9 bases. CDR3 length equals 15 residues. CDR1 and CDR2 from the germline V gene are MGHRA and YSYEKL. V shed 3 bases, J shed 4 bases, and the junction held 6 bases outside the gene matches. CDR3 loop: CASSQGLLAGETQYF. DNA of the CDR3: TGCGCCAGCAGCCAGGGTTTACTAGCGGGAGAGACCCAGTACTTC.

The chain uses TRBV20-1 and TRBJ2-7; D is ambiguous. The germline V gene has CDR1 DFQATT and CDR2 SNEGSKA (reference sequence). The CDR3 covers 12 residues. V lost 0 bases and J lost 3, with 6 bases in between. As DNA, the CDR3 is TGCAGTGCTAGAGATGGCGGCTACGAGCAGTACTTC. This encodes CSARDGGYEQYF.

This clonotype was detected many times. This chain links TRBV6-1 with TRBJ2-6, with a tentative D call TRBD1 (6 bases). The length of the CDR3 is 19 residues. The V and J ends lost 2 bases and 0 bases respectively, with 17 bases between them. CDR1 and CDR2 from the germline V gene are MNHNS and SASEGT. The CDR3: CASSELYRVRPSGANVLTF. In nucleotides, the CDR3 is TGTGCCAGCAGTGAACTGTACAGGGTCAGGCCCTCTGGGGCCAACGTCCTGACTTTC.

This clonotype was detected a few times. A read error may explain this, as a much larger clone is one base away. This chain connects TRBV7-2 to TRBJ1-2; no clear D gene. CDR3 length: 12 residues. Germline lookup yields CDR1 SGHTA and CDR2 FQGNSA. With 4 bases removed from V and 6 bases from J, the gap between germline ends came to 9 bases. The CDR3 sequence is CASSWTDHGYTF. The CDR3 DNA is TGTGCCAGCAGCTGGACCGACCATGGCTACACCTTC. Full variable domain (missing parts from reference TRBV7-2 and TRBJ1-2): GAGVSQSPSNKVTEKGKDVELRCDPISGHTALYWYRQSLGQGLEFLIYFQGNSAPDKSGLPSDRFSAERTGGSVSTLTIQRTQQEDSAVYLCASSWTDHGYTFGSGTRLTVV.

In its sample, this clonotype was seen many times. The rearrangement links TRBV19 to TRBJ2-7; the match to TRBD2 covers 7 bases. The CDR3 runs to 16 residues. V shed 5 bases, J shed 2 bases, and the junction held 12 bases outside the gene matches. CDR1 LNHDA and CDR2 SQIVND come from the germline V gene (reference sequence). The CDR3 coding sequence is TGTGCCAGTAGTGGGGCCCTAACGGGAGGAACCTACGAGCAGTACTTC. This encodes CASSGALTGGTYEQYF.

This clonotype was recorded at least ten times. The chain is built from TRBV12-3 or TRBV12-4 and TRBJ2-2; 9 positions agree with TRBD2. V was pared by 3 bases and J by 5 bases, with 1 base of the junction left unmatched. This CDR3 is 14 amino acids long. In DNA form, the CDR3 reads TGTGCCAGCAGTTTCAGCGGGAGGACCGGGGAGCTGTTTTTT. As protein: CASSFSGRTGELFF.

This clonotype showed up many times. The chain uses TRBV12-3 or TRBV12-4 and TRBJ1-2, with 12 bases matching TRBD1. With 5 bases clipped from V and 8 bases from J, the junction kept 9 bases outside the gene matches. The CDR3 consists of 15 residues. The CDR3 nucleotides are TGTGCCAGCAGTCTACGCTCCGGGACAGGGGGCGGCTACACCTTC. It translates to CASSLRSGTGGGYTF.

Ten or more counts support this clonotype. This chain joins TRBV4-3 and TRBJ2-1, with D possibly being TRBD2 (5 bases). The CDR3 has 15 residues. Trimming left V 4 bases short and J 0 bases short, with 10 bases between. The germline gives CDR1 LGHNA, CDR2 YSLEER. The chain's CDR3 is CASSLGGVSYNEQFF. Written as DNA, the CDR3 is TGCGCCAGCAGCCTCGGAGGAGTCTCCTACAATGAGCAGTTCTTC.

The table lists this clonotype with many counts. The rearrangement uses TRBV7-2 and TRBJ2-7, with 7 bases fitting TRBD1. The CDR3 loop spans 16 amino acids. With V trimmed by 3 bases and J by 3 bases, 11 bases remained unmatched. Germline-derived CDR1 and CDR2 are SGHTA and FQGNSA. The CDR3 loop is CASSLRPTGPGYEQYF. CDR3 coding DNA: TGTGCCAGCAGCTTGCGCCCGACAGGGCCAGGCTACGAGCAGTACTTC. Full variable domain (rest looked up from reference TRBV7-2 and TRBJ2-7): GAGVSQSPSNKVTEKGKDVELRCDPISGHTALYWYRQSLGQGLEFLIYFQGNSAPDKSGLPSDRFSAERTGGSVSTLTIQRTQQEDSAVYLCASSLRPTGPGYEQYFGPGTRLTVT.

This clonotype was seen many times. The V gene is TRBV28, the J gene TRBJ2-3; 10 bases fit TRBD1. Trimming removed 10 bases from V and 6 bases from J; junction bases left unmatched: 7. The germline V gene encodes CDR1 MDHEN and CDR2 SYDVKM. The CDR3 sequence is 13 residues long. The CDR3: CATRDRGVDTQYF. In nucleotides, the CDR3 is TGTGCCACCCGGGACAGGGGTGTGGATACGCAGTATTTT.

This clonotype appeared a few times. This chain connects TRBV11-2 to TRBJ1-1, with D possibly being TRBD1 (6 bases). The germline V gene encodes CDR1 SGHAT and CDR2 FQNNGV. This CDR3 contains 13 residues. V was pared by 1 base and J by 9 bases, with 12 bases between. CDR3 amino acids: CASSLVLGQKAFF. CDR3 nucleotides: TGTGCCAGCAGCTTAGTTCTAGGACAGAAAGCTTTCTTT.

J is TRBJ2-3 and V is TRBV4-3; TRBD1 matches at 8 bases. The germline V gene has CDR1 LGHNA and CDR2 YSLEER. The V segment lost 0 bases and the J segment 4 bases; nucleotides outside the gene matches: 9. CDR3 size: 17 residues. CDR3 DNA sequence: TGCGCCAGCAGCCAAGATCTCCTGACAGGGGAGGCAGATACGCAGTATTTT. It codes for CASSQDLLTGEADTQYF.

The chain is built from TRBV18 and TRBJ1-1; D is perhaps TRBD1 (6 bases). With 1 base removed from V and 1 base from J, the gap between germline ends came to 16 bases. Germline loops: CDR1 KGHSH, CDR2 LQKENI. The CDR3 spans 17 residues. This chain's CDR3 is CASSPREDGRGNTEAFF. The CDR3 coding sequence is TGTGCCAGCTCACCACGGGAGGACGGCAGGGGGAACACTGAAGCTTTCTTT.

The sample holds many counts of this clonotype. The chain employs TRBV7-2 and TRBJ2-5; D perhaps matches TRBD1 (5 bases). This CDR3 contains 15 residues. The germline gives CDR1 SGHTA, CDR2 FQGNSA. Trimming removed 5 bases at V and 0 bases at J, with 13 bases between. CDR3 residues: CASSRSAGHQETQYF. The CDR3 coding sequence is TGTGCCAGCAGCCGTTCAGCAGGGCACCAAGAGACCCAGTACTTC.

This clonotype occurred a few times. The chain uses TRBV12-3 or TRBV12-4 and TRBJ1-2, with TRBD1 matching 8 bases. The CDR3 totals 13 residues. Unmatched junction bases numbered 6, after V lost 4 bases and J lost 8 bases. The CDR3 sequence: CASSSTGTGGYTF. CDR3 nucleotide sequence: TGTGCCAGCAGTTCCACCGGGACAGGCGGCTACACCTTC.

This clonotype was seen repeatedly, ten times or more. The genes are TRBV7-9 and TRBJ1-4; 11 nucleotides line up with TRBD1. Germline V gene lookup returns CDR1 SEHNR and CDR2 FQNEAQ (reference sequence). The CDR3 extends over 16 amino acids. V lost 1 base to trimming and J lost 8 bases; unmatched junction nucleotides: 6. The CDR3 DNA is TGTGCCAGCAGCTTAGGGACAGGGGGCCTGGAAGAAAAACTGTTTTTT. It codes for CASSLGTGGLEEKLFF.

The table lists this clonotype with many counts. The rearrangement joins TRBV4-1 to TRBJ2-7; D not resolved. V lost 0 bases and J lost 3, with 12 bases in between. The CDR3 extends over 15 amino acids. Germline CDR1 MGHRA, CDR2 YSYEKL. CDR3: CASSQEKGKVYEQYF. CDR3 nucleotide sequence: TGCGCCAGCAGCCAAGAGAAAGGGAAGGTCTACGAGCAGTACTTC.